Following are 7 T cell receptor beta chains from one sample sequenced in a study of graft-versus-host responses after intestinal transplantation. Here immunoSEQ multiplex PCR was the method, and the copy in TCRdb shows in-frame clones only, minus some. Of 20,000 or so clones in the sample, roughly 82% were seen once. The sequencing used PBMCs, collected 14 days after transplant. Source of these receptors: a human patient who received an intestinal transplant, so some T cells may come from the graft donor.

The rearrangement joins TRBV30 to TRBJ2-3, with D hard to call. Germline V gene sequence: CDR1 GTSNPN, CDR2 SVGIG (reference sequence). CDR3 size: 12 residues. The V gene lost 1 base and the J gene lost 4 bases, with 6 bases spanning the gap. Here the CDR3 reads CAWSGIADTQYF. The CDR3 nucleotides are TGTGCCTGGAGTGGAATCGCAGATACGCAGTATTTT.

The chain carries TRBV5-6 and TRBJ1-4; TRBD1 might be the D (5 bases). The V gene lost 5 bases and the J gene lost 0 bases, with 11 bases spanning the gap. Germline lookup yields CDR1 SGHDT and CDR2 YYEEEE. The CDR3 spans 15 residues. This chain's CDR3 is CASRQTGATNEKLFF. The CDR3 DNA reads as TGTGCCAGCAGACAAACAGGCGCAACTAATGAAAAACTGTTTTTT.

This chain's CDR3 is CASSGTPYNEQFF. The DNA for the CDR3 is TGTGCCAGCAGCGGTACGCCCTACAATGAGCAGTTCTTC. The chain recombines TRBV9 with TRBJ2-1; unclear D gene. V gave up 3 bases and J gave up 2 bases, with 6 bases separating them. Germline V gives CDR1 SGDLS, CDR2 YYNGEE. The CDR3 length is 13 residues.

The CDR3 loop reads CASSGGRAYEQYF. The CDR3 DNA is TGTGCCAGCAGTGGCGGGAGGGCCTACGAGCAGTACTTC. The chain couples TRBV6-1 to TRBJ2-7, with 9 bases fitting TRBD2. This CDR3 has 13 residues. Losses at the gene ends were 4 bases for V and 2 bases for J; bases not matched to a gene: 0. From germline, CDR1 is MNHNS and CDR2 SASEGT.

The chain's CDR3 is CASNQVFFGNTIYF. The DNA for the CDR3 is TGTGCCAGCAATCAGGTGTTTTTTGGAAACACCATATATTTT. The chain uses TRBV6-6 and TRBJ1-3; D is unresolved. The CDR3 runs 14 residues. Germline-derived CDR1 and CDR2 are MNHNY and SVGAGI (reference sequence). V shed 7 bases and J shed 3 bases, with 13 bases lying between them.

This chain connects TRBV6-4 to TRBJ2-3; 10 nucleotides match TRBD2. CDR1 is MRHNA and CDR2 is SNTAGT in the germline V gene. The CDR3 loop spans 14 amino acids. Losses at the gene ends were 2 bases for V and 4 bases for J; bases not matched to a gene: 0. The CDR3 DNA reads as TGTGCCAGCAGTGACAGCGGGGGGGCAGATACGCAGTATTTT. This translates into CASSDSGGADTQYF.

This chain uses TRBV6-5 with TRBJ1-2; TRBD1 might be the D (6 bases). The CDR3 spans 16 residues. The V end was cut by 2 bases, the J end by 2 bases, with 15 bases between. The V gene's germline CDR1 is MNHEY and CDR2 SVGAGI. CDR3 coding DNA: TGTGCCAGCAGTTACGAGGGAGCAGGGGTGAACTATGGCTACACCTTC. This translates into CASSYEGAGVNYGYTF.